Listed here are 29 T cell receptor beta chains from one sample, sequenced in a study of shared clonotypes between healthy human individuals. Measured with immunoSEQ multiplex PCR; TCRdb has only the in-frame clones, and not every one. The sample carries 600,000 to 750,000 clones, 90% recorded once. Sequencing input: memory CD8+ T cells from PBMCs. As for subset: CD45RO+ cells pooled with CCR7-negative TemRA cells. These TCRs come from a man aged 18 to 29 in good health. Some clones in this sample may be carry-over from other donors' samples.

The J gene is TRBJ1-4, the V gene TRBV7-2; no definite D call. V lost 1 base and J lost 4, with 16 bases in between. The CDR3 runs 17 residues. The germline gives CDR1 SGHTA, CDR2 FQGNSA. The CDR3 nucleotides are TGTGCCAGCAGCTTAGGCGGGGTGAGCCTGCTTAATGAAAAACTGTTTTTT. It specifies CASSLGGVSLLNEKLFF. The whole variable domain, remainder taken from reference TRBV7-2 and TRBJ1-4, is GAGVSQSPSNKVTEKGKDVELRCDPISGHTALYWYRQSLGQGLEFLIYFQGNSAPDKSGLPSDRFSAERTGGSVSTLTIQRTQQEDSAVYLCASSLGGVSLLNEKLFFGSGTQLSVL.

V is TRBV6-6 and J is TRBJ2-7; 10 bases match TRBD2. Looked up from germline, CDR1 is MNHNY and CDR2 is SVGAGI (reference sequence). The CDR3 runs to 14 residues. V shed 2 bases, J shed 6 bases, and the junction held 4 bases outside the gene matches. The CDR3 loop reads CASSYGLAGAEQYF. CDR3 nucleotides: TGTGCCAGCAGTTACGGGCTAGCGGGAGCCGAGCAGTACTTC.

The V call is TRBV28, the J call TRBJ2-5; 8 bases fit TRBD1. After removal of 3 bases from V and 0 bases from J, the junction contained 3 bases not matched to a gene. The CDR3 contains 15 residues. Germline CDR1 and CDR2: MDHEN and SYDVKM. This CDR3 reads CASSFQGANQETQYF. CDR3 coding DNA: TGTGCCAGCAGTTTCCAGGGGGCTAACCAAGAGACCCAGTACTTC. Full variable domain (rest looked up from reference TRBV28 and TRBJ2-5): DVKVTQSSRYLVKRTGEKVFLECVQDMDHENMFWYRQDPGLGLRLIYFSYDVKMKEKGDIPEGYSVSREKKERFSLILESASTNQTSMYLCASSFQGANQETQYFGPGTRLLVL.

The chain employs TRBV5-6 and TRBJ1-2; D is possibly TRBD1 (6 bases). The CDR3 sequence is 14 residues long. Germline V gives CDR1 SGHDT, CDR2 YYEEEE. Trimming took 6 bases from V and 5 from J, leaving 17 bases between them. CDR3 sequence reads: CASIPAGAIYGYTF. Here the CDR3 DNA reads TGTGCCAGCATCCCCGCGGGGGCGATTTATGGCTACACCTTC. The entire variable domain, with the rest obtained from reference TRBV5-6 and TRBJ1-2, is as follows: DAGVTQSPTHLIKTRGQQVTLRCSPKSGHDTVSWYQQALGQGPQFIFQYYEEEERQRGNFPDRFSGHQFPNYSSELNVNALLLGDSALYLCASIPAGAIYGYTFGSGTRLTVV.

The chain is built from TRBV5-1 and TRBJ1-1; TRBD1 might be the D (6 bases). Germline-derived CDR1 and CDR2 are SGHRS and YFSETQ. Trimming shortened V by 5 bases and J by 8 bases, and 13 bases separated the two germline ends. The CDR3 extends over 12 amino acids. The CDR3 coding sequence is TGCGCCAGCAGAGGCAGCGACAGGGAAGCTTTCTTT. Its translation is CASRGSDREAFF.

V gene TRBV5-4 combines with J gene TRBJ1-1; 8 bases line up with TRBD1. Germline loops: CDR1 SGHNT, CDR2 YYREEE (reference sequence). The V segment lost 2 bases and the J segment 0 bases; nucleotides outside the gene matches: 9. This CDR3 is built from 17 residues. The CDR3 DNA sequence: TGTGCCAGCAGCTTATTGGACAGGGCCTCGATGAACACTGAAGCTTTCTTT. Protein product: CASSLLDRASMNTEAFF.

CDR3 sequence (DNA): TGTGCCAGCAGCTTAAGTCCAGGATCCTACAATGAGCAGTTCTTC. The encoded protein is CASSLSPGSYNEQFF. The J gene is TRBJ2-1, the V gene TRBV7-9; D is unclear. V lost 2 bases to trimming and J lost 1 base, with 9 bases between them. From germline, CDR1 is SEHNR and CDR2 FQNEAQ (reference sequence). The CDR3 totals 15 residues.

This chain uses TRBV14 with TRBJ2-2; 7 bases agree with TRBD2. Looked up from germline, CDR1 is SGHDN and CDR2 is FVKESK. This CDR3 has 17 amino acids. Germline trimming cut 5 bases from V and 5 bases from J; bases unmatched to any gene: 14. The CDR3 bases are TGTGCCAGCAGCTCACGGCGGATGGGAGGGGAGACCGGGGAGCTGTTTTTT. It translates to CASSSRRMGGETGELFF. Full variable domain (remainder filled in from reference TRBV14 and TRBJ2-2): EAGVTQFPSHSVIEKGQTVTLRCDPISGHDNLYWYRRVMGKEIKFLLHFVKESKQDESGMPNNRFLAERTGGTYSTLKVQPAELEDSGVYFCASSSRRMGGETGELFFGEGSRLTVL.

This clone came up once. The chain uses TRBV27 and TRBJ2-7; TRBD2 matches at 8 bases. Germline V gene lookup returns CDR1 MNHEY and CDR2 SMNVEV (reference sequence). CDR3 length equals 15 residues. V shed 5 bases, J shed 3 bases, and the junction held 9 bases outside the gene matches. The CDR3 is CASSPGLVLLYEQYF. Here the CDR3 DNA reads TGTGCCAGCAGTCCGGGACTAGTCCTTCTCTACGAGCAGTACTTC.

Comments on this clone: An end of the junction does not agree with germline; a read error may underlie this. The V call is TRBV18, the J call TRBJ2-5, with TRBD1 matching over 12 bases. The CDR3 consists of 17 residues. From germline, CDR1 is KGHSH and CDR2 LQKENI. The CDR3, as DNA: TGTGCCAGCTCACCGAGTAAGGGACAGGGGGCCCAAGAGATCCAGTACTTC. This translates into CASSPSKGQGAQEIQYF.

The chain links TRBV4-3 to TRBJ2-6; no definite D call. V shed 2 bases and J shed 0 bases, with 5 bases lying between them. This CDR3 contains 15 residues. Germline V gene sequence: CDR1 LGHNA, CDR2 YSLEER. CDR3 sequence: CASSQWYSGANVLTF. The DNA of the CDR3 is TGCGCCAGCAGCCAATGGTACTCTGGGGCCAACGTCCTGACTTTC.

V usage is TRBV27 and J usage is TRBJ2-5; 11 bases fit TRBD2. Germline CDR1 is MNHEY and CDR2 is SMNVEV (reference sequence). The junction had 13 bases not matched to a gene; V was cut back by 2 bases and J by 5 bases. The CDR3 covers 18 residues. The CDR3 loop reads CASSLEGTSGLSVETQYF. The DNA of the CDR3 is TGTGCCAGCAGTTTAGAAGGGACTAGCGGTTTGAGTGTGGAGACCCAGTACTTC.

In the case of this clone: Other DNA sequences of this sample code for an identical CDR3. DNA of the CDR3: TGCGCCAGCAGCTTGGGCCGCAACACTGAAGCTTTCTTT. Its protein is CASSLGRNTEAFF. V gene TRBV5-1 combines with J gene TRBJ1-1, with D uncertain. The CDR3 is 13 residues long. The ends were cut back, 0 bases at V and 2 bases at J, with 5 bases in the middle. Germline CDR1 is SGHRS and CDR2 is YFSETQ. The variable domain in full, with the rest retrieved from reference TRBV5-1 and TRBJ1-1, is KAGVTQTPRYLIKTRGQQVTLSCSPISGHRSVSWYQQTPGQGLQFLFEYFSETQRNKGNFPGRFSGRQFSNSRSEMNVSTLELGDSALYLCASSLGRNTEAFFGQGTRLTVV.

This chain links TRBV5-1 with TRBJ2-7, with TRBD1 matching over 8 bases. The CDR3 length is 14 residues. Unmatched junction bases numbered 9, after V lost 7 bases and J lost 3 bases. Germline assignment: CDR1 SGHRS and CDR2 YFSETQ. Here the CDR3 reads CASGQDRVNYEQYF. The CDR3 DNA follows: TGCGCCAGCGGACAGGACAGGGTAAACTACGAGCAGTACTTC.

This chain connects TRBV19 to TRBJ2-3; 7 bases line up with TRBD2. The CDR3 sequence is 16 residues long. After removal of 7 bases from V and 6 bases from J, the junction contained 16 bases not matched to a gene. Germline V gene data show CDR1 as LNHDA and CDR2 as SQIVND (reference sequence). CDR3 in DNA: TGTGCCAGTACCCCCGGCTTGCGGAGGCGGGGGGATACGCAGTATTTT. Amino acids: CASTPGLRRRGDTQYF.

This sequence joins TRBV28 and TRBJ2-1; 9 nucleotides match TRBD2. The CDR3 is 17 residues long. Looked up from germline, CDR1 is MDHEN and CDR2 is SYDVKM. V lost 5 bases to trimming and J lost 0 bases; unmatched junction nucleotides: 8. CDR3 in amino acids: CASSMSSGSFSYNEQFF. The CDR3, as DNA: TGTGCCAGCAGTATGAGTAGCGGGAGTTTCTCCTACAATGAGCAGTTCTTC.

The chain carries TRBV9 and TRBJ2-3; D not certain. The CDR3 runs 16 residues. Germline V gene data show CDR1 as SGDLS and CDR2 as YYNGEE. Trimming stripped 0 bases from V and 1 base from J, with 12 bases between. The CDR3 nucleotides read TGTGCCAGCAGCGTAGGAGGCGGTAGGGGCACAGATACGCAGTATTTT. Protein: CASSVGGGRGTDTQYF.

The chain carries TRBV5-4 and TRBJ2-5, with TRBD2 identical over 13 bases. The CDR3 totals 16 residues. With 4 bases clipped from V and 3 bases from J, the junction kept 6 bases outside the gene matches. Germline V lookup: CDR1 SGHNT, CDR2 YYREEE (reference sequence). The CDR3 DNA reads TGTGCCAGCAGCCCTGATGGACTAGCGGGAGAAGAGACCCAGTACTTC. This encodes CASSPDGLAGEETQYF.

The chain links TRBV25-1 to TRBJ2-1; tentative D call: TRBD1 (6 bases). CDR1 and CDR2 (germline): MGHDK, SYGVNS. The CDR3 extends over 16 amino acids. Trimming cost V 3 bases and J 5 bases, with 17 bases left between them. This chain's CDR3 is CASSDFRTGQHNEQFF. As DNA, the CDR3 is TGTGCCAGCAGTGACTTCCGGACTGGACAGCACAATGAGCAGTTCTTC.

The chain joins TRBV7-6 to TRBJ2-5, with a possible D match to TRBD1 (6 bases). CDR3 length equals 16 residues. Germline values: CDR1 SGHVS, CDR2 FNYEAQ. Deletions cut 5 bases from V and 5 bases from J, with 21 bases between. The CDR3 loop is CASSPPGQRLGETQYF. For the CDR3, the DNA is TGTGCCAGCAGCCCCCCGGGACAACGCTTAGGGGAGACCCAGTACTTC.

V usage is TRBV11-2 and J usage is TRBJ1-1; D is unclear. V lost 2 bases, J lost 1 base, and 5 bases lay in between. The CDR3 covers 13 residues. In germline, CDR1 is SGHAT, CDR2 FQNNGV. The CDR3 loop reads CASSLTENTEAFF. Written as DNA, the CDR3 is TGTGCCAGCAGCTTAACAGAGAACACTGAAGCTTTCTTT.

The chain joins TRBV5-1 to TRBJ2-5; a weak D match, TRBD2 (7 bases). This CDR3 comprises 16 residues. Trimming removed 0 bases from V and 5 bases from J, with 17 bases in between. Germline V gene lookup returns CDR1 SGHRS and CDR2 YFSETQ. DNA for the CDR3: TGCGCCAGCAGCTTGGAGCCGGGGGGCGATGGGGAGACCCAGTACTTC. This sequence encodes CASSLEPGGDGETQYF.

This rearrangement joins TRBV5-7 to TRBJ1-4, with D maybe TRBD1 (5 bases). TRBV5-7 is an open reading frame whose function is uncertain. The CDR3 runs to 17 residues. V was trimmed by 7 bases and J by 2 bases, leaving 21 bases between them. CDR3 nucleotides: TGTGCCAGCGGACTCGCGGGGGTGTCAACGACTAATGAAAAACTGTTTTTT. As protein: CASGLAGVSTTNEKLFF.

Worth noting for this clone: Other DNA sequences in this specimen translate into the identical CDR3. The chain joins TRBV7-2 to TRBJ2-7; no clear D. Germline lookup yields CDR1 SGHTA and CDR2 FQGNSA. The CDR3 is 14 residues long. The V end lost 1 base, the J end lost 4 bases, and 11 bases lay between the germline ends. Here the CDR3 reads CASSLGAGSYEQYF. DNA for the CDR3: TGTGCCAGCAGCTTAGGGGCCGGGTCGTACGAGCAGTACTTC.

The rearrangement links TRBV7-2 to TRBJ2-5; the D is unclear. CDR1 SGHTA and CDR2 FQGNSA come from the germline V gene. This CDR3 spans 14 amino acids. The V end lost 5 bases, the J end lost 5 bases, and 15 bases lay between the germline ends. CDR3 sequence (DNA): TGTGCCAGCAGCGTACTGGCGGCCAGGGAGACCCAGTACTTC. It is translated as CASSVLAARETQYF.

The chain is built from TRBV6-6 and TRBJ2-7; 7 nucleotides align to TRBD2. This CDR3 contains 11 residues. Germline values: CDR1 MNHNY, CDR2 SVGAGI (reference sequence). V was clipped by 8 bases and J by 2 bases; unmatched bases: 0. CDR3 bases: TGTGCCAGCCGGGGGGCCTACGAGCAGTACTTC. It translates to CASRGAYEQYF.

The V gene is TRBV2, the J gene TRBJ1-4; no reliable D call. Germline assignment: CDR1 SNHLY and CDR2 FYNNEI. The CDR3 is 14 residues long. Trimming pared 4 bases from V and 7 bases from J, leaving 13 bases between. CDR3: CASSVGPEGEKLFF. As DNA, the CDR3 is TGTGCCAGCAGTGTTGGTCCCGAGGGTGAAAAACTGTTTTTT.

The chain uses TRBV5-5 and TRBJ2-2; 7 nucleotides line up with TRBD1. The CDR3 runs to 16 residues. Trimming took 0 bases from V and 6 from J; bases not matched to a gene: 8. Germline V gives CDR1 SGHKS, CDR2 YYEKEE (reference sequence). This CDR3 is CASSLETGRLAGELFF. DNA for the CDR3: TGTGCCAGCAGCTTGGAGACAGGGCGTTTGGCCGGGGAGCTGTTTTTT.

The chain joins TRBV29-1 to TRBJ1-2; no reliable D call. CDR3 length: 11 residues. Germline lookup yields CDR1 SQVTM and CDR2 ANQGSEA. V lost 2 bases to trimming and J lost 4 bases, with 5 bases between them. The CDR3 sequence is CSVERPYGYTF. The DNA for the CDR3 is TGCAGCGTTGAAAGGCCCTATGGCTACACCTTC.